The 20 T cell receptor beta chains below all came from one sample that was sequenced in a study of cytomegalovirus exposure and HLA in healthy donors. PCR employed 60 Vbeta and 13 Jbeta primers. Repertoires were generated with immunoSEQ multiplex PCR, while TCRdb's copy carries only in-frame clones and drops some. Counted here are 190,000 or so clones, about 80% occurring once; the ten biggest clones make up 0.5% to 0.8%. The specimen was PBMCs. These receptors all stem from a boy younger than 18 in good health and CMV-seronegative.

The chain employs TRBV18 and TRBJ1-5; TRBD1 might be the D (5 bases). The CDR3 sequence is 15 residues long. The V end lost 2 bases, the J end lost 4 bases, and 12 bases lay between the germline ends. The germline V gene has CDR1 KGHSH and CDR2 LQKENI. CDR3 region: CASSPDGQGNQPQHF. The CDR3 nucleotides are TGTGCCAGCTCACCAGACGGGCAGGGTAATCAGCCCCAGCATTTT.

The V and J genes are TRBV5-1 and TRBJ1-3; 9 nucleotides line up with TRBD1. The germline V gene has CDR1 SGHRS and CDR2 YFSETQ. Losses at the gene ends were 4 bases for V and 4 bases for J; bases not matched to a gene: 6. This CDR3 spans 15 amino acids. In DNA form, the CDR3 reads TGCGCCAGCAGCGCACGGACAGGGGACGGAAACACCATATATTTT. Translation: CASSARTGDGNTIYF.

The chain links TRBV11-2 to TRBJ2-5; no clear D gene. Trimming removed 2 bases at V and 4 bases at J, with 5 bases between. CDR1 SGHAT and CDR2 FQNNGV come from the germline V gene. CDR3 size: 12 residues. The DNA of the CDR3 is TGTGCCAGCAGCTTATCCTCAGAGACCCAGTACTTC. Its protein is CASSLSSETQYF. The whole variable domain, remainder taken from reference TRBV11-2 and TRBJ2-5, is EAGVAQSPRYKIIEKRQSVAFWCNPISGHATLYWYQQILGQGPKLLIQFQNNGVVDDSQLPKDRFSAERLKGVDSTLKIQPAKLEDSAVYLCASSLSSETQYFGPGTRLLVL.

The rearrangement joins TRBV7-9 to TRBJ1-5, with D unclear. V gave up 1 base and J gave up 6 bases, with 4 bases separating them. CDR1 and CDR2 from the germline V gene are SEHNR and FQNEAQ (reference sequence). CDR3 length: 12 residues. CDR3 in amino acids: CASSLDSQPQHF. In DNA, the CDR3 is TGTGCCAGCAGCTTAGACAGTCAGCCCCAGCATTTT.

The chain has TRBV30 and TRBJ1-1, with TRBD1 identical over 8 bases. The length of the CDR3 is 13 residues. The V gene's germline CDR1 is GTSNPN and CDR2 SVGIG (reference sequence). V lost 5 bases, J lost 1 base, and 3 bases stayed unmatched. DNA for the CDR3: TGTGCCTGGGGGCAGGGGGCGAACACTGAAGCTTTCTTT. Its protein product is CAWGQGANTEAFF.

V usage is TRBV18 and J usage is TRBJ2-7; weak D call: TRBD1 (6 bases). V lost 2 bases to trimming and J lost 6 bases, with 17 bases between them. This CDR3 is 15 amino acids long. The germline CDR1 and CDR2 sequences are KGHSH and LQKENI. CDR3 in DNA: TGTGCCAGCTCACCAAGGGGGTCAGGTCCCCTCGAGCAGTACTTC. The encoded protein is CASSPRGSGPLEQYF.

This clone was seen a few times. V and J are TRBV29-1 and TRBJ2-1; D remains unclear. Germline-derived CDR1 and CDR2 are SQVTM and ANQGSEA. The ends were cut back, 4 bases at V and 0 bases at J, with 7 bases in the middle. The CDR3 has 13 residues. The CDR3 is CSVARSSYNEQFF. DNA for the CDR3: TGCAGCGTTGCTAGGAGCTCCTACAATGAGCAGTTCTTC.

To note about this clone: Other DNA sequences in this sample translate to the same CDR3. This CDR3 reads CASGLAGLAGTQYF. In DNA form, the CDR3 reads TGTGCTAGTGGTTTGGCAGGACTAGCGGGGACACAGTATTTT. The rearrangement links TRBV12-5 to TRBJ2-3; 12 bases are a match to TRBD2. The CDR3 has 14 amino acids. The V gene's germline CDR1 is LGHNT and CDR2 FRNRAP. The junction had 5 bases not matched to a gene; V was cut back by 1 base and J by 12 bases. Full variable domain (missing parts from reference TRBV12-5 and TRBJ2-3): DARVTQTPRHKVTEMGQEVTMRCQPILGHNTVFWYRQTMMQGLELLAYFRNRAPLDDSGMPKDRFSAEMPDATLATLKIQPSEPRDSAVYFCASGLAGLAGTQYFGPGTRLTVL.

The V call is TRBV5-6, the J call TRBJ1-5; D unresolved. V gave up 4 bases and J gave up 1 base, with 9 bases separating them. Germline V lookup: CDR1 SGHDT, CDR2 YYEEEE. There are 14 residues in the CDR3. CDR3 sequence reads: CASSRTESNQPQHF. CDR3 in DNA: TGTGCCAGCAGCAGAACAGAGAGCAATCAGCCCCAGCATTTT.

The V call is TRBV25-1, the J call TRBJ1-1; 9 bases match TRBD1. Germline trimming cut 4 bases from V and 4 bases from J; bases unmatched to any gene: 4. Looked up from germline, CDR1 is MGHDK and CDR2 is SYGVNS. The CDR3 runs 14 residues. This CDR3 is CASSVTGGPTEAFF. CDR3 bases: TGTGCCAGCAGTGTGACAGGGGGACCCACTGAAGCTTTCTTT.

This chain connects TRBV5-6 to TRBJ2-6, with 9 positions matching TRBD1. V was clipped by 4 bases and J by 1 base; unmatched bases: 6. CDR1 is SGHDT, CDR2 YYEEEE, per germline. CDR3 length: 17 residues. DNA for the CDR3: TGTGCCAGCAGCGCCGGGACAGGGCTGTCTGGGGCCAACGTCCTGACTTTC. Protein product: CASSAGTGLSGANVLTF.

This clone was counted a few times. The V call is TRBV4-1, the J call TRBJ2-7, with 7 bases that match TRBD2. Germline lookup yields CDR1 MGHRA and CDR2 YSYEKL. The V gene end was trimmed by 2 bases and the J gene end by 5 bases; junction bases not matched to a gene: 9. CDR3 length: 15 residues. The DNA for the CDR3 is TGCGCCAGCAGCCAACTTACTAGCGCGAAAAACGAGCAGTACTTC. The encoded protein is CASSQLTSAKNEQYF.

The V gene is TRBV6-5, the J gene TRBJ2-5, with TRBD1 matching 10 bases. Germline assignment: CDR1 MNHEY and CDR2 SVGAGI. The trim removed 6 bases at V and 5 bases at J, leaving 6 bases unmatched. The CDR3 loop spans 14 amino acids. The CDR3 nucleotides read TGTGCCAGCAGCCCGACAGGGGGCCGGGAGACCCAGTACTTC. This translates into CASSPTGGRETQYF.

This chain's CDR3 is CASSVEGGVEQYF. The CDR3, as DNA: TGTGCCAGCAGCGTAGAGGGAGGGGTTGAGCAGTACTTC. The V call is TRBV9, the J call TRBJ2-7, with 7 bases matching TRBD2. There are 13 residues in the CDR3. After removal of 0 bases from V and 7 bases from J, the junction contained 4 bases not matched to a gene. Germline-derived CDR1 and CDR2 are SGDLS and YYNGEE.

V usage is TRBV7-9 and J usage is TRBJ2-1, with D maybe TRBD1 (5 bases). Germline CDR1 SEHNR, CDR2 FQNEAQ (reference sequence). CDR3 length equals 14 residues. V gave up 1 base and J gave up 7 bases, with 11 bases separating them. CDR3 in DNA: TGTGCCAGCAGCTTAGGGGGCCTGTCGAATGAGCAGTTCTTC. Protein: CASSLGGLSNEQFF.

The CDR3: CASSPPGLSTEAFF. The CDR3 DNA sequence: TGTGCCAGCTCACCACCAGGACTGAGCACTGAAGCTTTCTTT. The gene calls are TRBV18 and TRBJ1-1; no definite D call. V gave up 0 bases and J gave up 4 bases, with 9 bases separating them. This CDR3 has 14 residues. Germline CDR1 is KGHSH and CDR2 is LQKENI. The variable domain in full, with the rest retrieved from reference TRBV18 and TRBJ1-1, is NAGVMQNPRHLVRRRGQEARLRCSPMKGHSHVYWYRQLPEEGLKFMVYLQKENIIDESGMPKERFSAEFPKEGPSILRIQQVVRGDSAAYFCASSPPGLSTEAFFGQGTRLTVV.

The V gene is TRBV29-1, the J gene TRBJ1-2; 7 bases align to TRBD1. This CDR3 is built from 11 residues. Trimming cost V 7 bases and J 6 bases; bases outside gene matches: 5. The germline gives CDR1 SQVTM, CDR2 ANQGSEA. CDR3: CSGATGDGYTF. The CDR3 DNA reads TGCAGCGGGGCAACAGGGGATGGCTACACCTTC.

Only a few counts were recorded for this clone. The rearrangement joins TRBV7-2 to TRBJ2-1, with 11 bases aligning to TRBD1. Germline V gene sequence: CDR1 SGHTA, CDR2 FQGNSA. V lost 4 bases to trimming and J lost 9 bases; unmatched junction nucleotides: 17. CDR3 length: 18 residues. For the CDR3, the DNA is TGTGCCAGCAGCTCCGGGACAGGGGGACTCGGGATTGCGAGTGAGCAGTTCTTC. Translation gives CASSSGTGGLGIASEQFF.

The rearrangement uses TRBV19 and TRBJ2-3, with D unresolved. The CDR3 has 14 amino acids. CDR1 is LNHDA, CDR2 SQIVND, per germline (reference sequence). V lost 8 bases to trimming and J lost 1 base, with 13 bases between them. The CDR3 DNA sequence: TGTGCCAGTGAAGACATCACTGGCACAGATACGCAGTATTTT. Amino acid sequence: CASEDITGTDTQYF.

The J gene is TRBJ2-4, the V gene TRBV5-5; possible D gene TRBD2, 7 bases. The germline V and J ends were trimmed by 5 bases and 5 bases, with 17 bases remaining between them. The germline CDR1 and CDR2 sequences are SGHKS and YYEKEE (reference sequence). The CDR3 covers 15 residues. The CDR3, as DNA: TGTGCCAGCAGAGTGGGGCGGGGGCCAGAAAACATTCAGTACTTC. Encoded protein: CASRVGRGPENIQYF.